This TCR beta chain was identified during a study of CD8 T cell repertoires and HIV-1 epitope variants. Study details: Separate wells received one of Twenty-five Gag or Nef variant peptides. An approximately 10-day culture received IL-2, IL-7 and IL-15 on days 3 and 7.

Details on this clone: The target antigen is unknown.

Generated by immunoSEQ multiplex PCR, the TCRdb table keeps only in-frame clones and is missing some. The table lists about 4,500 clones, roughly 67% of them singletons. The CDR3 totals 15 residues. The V gene lost 6 bases and the J gene lost 0 bases, with 14 bases spanning the gap. The germline V gene has CDR1 MDHEN and CDR2 SYDVKM. Findings of the study overall: Most of the nine antigen-specific clonotypes appeared cross-reactive to autologous or escape variants.

The chain links TRBV28 to TRBJ1-1; D gene ambiguous. This receptor was taken from a male donor with HIV. Sequencing was performed on cultured CD8+ T cells derived from PBMCs. The CDR3 reads CASRGWSSLNTEAFF. CDR3 coding DNA: TGTGCCAGCAGGGGGTGGAGCAGCCTGAACACTGAAGCTTTCTTT. The entire variable domain, with the rest obtained from reference TRBV28 and TRBJ1-1, is as follows: DVKVTQSSRYLVKRTGEKVFLECVQDMDHENMFWYRQDPGLGLRLIYFSYDVKMKEKGDIPEGYSVSREKKERFSLILESASTNQTSMYLCASRGWSSLNTEAFFGQGTRLTVV.